This T cell receptor beta chain was captured in a study of graft-versus-host responses after intestinal transplantation. Assay used: immunoSEQ multiplex PCR; TCRdb lists only in-frame clones, some missing. The table has approximately 85,000 clones, roughly 91% seen once; the top ten hold 1.1%. CDR3 size: 10 residues. Note on this clone: Its specificity is not known.

The V call is TRBV21-1, the J call TRBJ2-7; TRBD1, the table's D call, was not compared with the DNA. TRBV21-1 is noted as a pseudogene. The specimen comprised unstimulated CD8+ T cells sorted from spleen or lymph node cells, sampled before transplant. The clonotype was recovered from a human donor who was the organ donor for an intestinal transplant. The CDR3 here is CARDTYEQYF. DNA of the CDR3: TGTGCCAGGGACACCTACGAGCAGTACTTC.